This T cell receptor beta chain was retrieved from a study of vaccination effects on CD4 cells after COVID-19. Whole-study findings and limits: Cross-reactivity toward common cold coronaviruses was confined to only 1 of 255 vaccine-induced clones in healthy vaccinees. Convalescent patients were scarce, and early post-infection timepoints were absent. Marked clonal contraction was seen late after vaccination (in both infection- and vaccine-induced clones).

Under the ViraFEST assay, PBMC were stimulated with viral peptide pools so that antigen-specific CD4+ T cells expanded. Sequencing was performed afterwards. It was after around 10 days of culture that CD4+ T cells were isolated. Either the BNT162b2 or mRNA-1273 vaccine was given to participants in two doses. The vaccine recipients had no prior SARS-CoV-2 infection, with negative nucleocapsid antibodies. The ends were cut back, 4 bases at V and 4 bases at J, with 8 bases in the middle. Germline V gene sequence: CDR1 SGHNT, CDR2 YENEEA. The CDR3 has 12 residues. Clones were sequenced by immunoSEQ multiplex PCR, and TCRdb holds only the in-frame ones, with some missing. The table records about 24,000 clones, 60% to 80% of them present only once. Worth noting for this clone: Its antigen is undetermined.

V and J are TRBV11-3 and TRBJ2-7; D gene uncertain. This TCR was recovered from a human donor who received a COVID-19 vaccine. This sample comprised CD4+ T cells from PBMCs cultured with SARS-CoV-2 spike peptides, obtained after COVID-19 vaccination. The CDR3: CASSSNGYEQYF. Here the CDR3 DNA reads TGTGCCAGCAGCTCCAACGGGTACGAGCAGTACTTC.